Listed below are T cell receptor beta chains from one sample, sequenced in a study of cytomegalovirus exposure and HLA in healthy donors. Sequencing was performed with immunoSEQ multiplex PCR; in TCRdb, only in-frame clones are kept and a portion is missing. The sample consists of 60,000 to 70,000 clones, about two thirds of them appearing once. Sequencing was performed on PBMCs. These receptors all come from a man aged 40-50 years in good health and CMV-seropositive. Both conserved end residues are part of each CDR3. Fields, in order: V gene, J gene, clone size, D gene, CDR3 protein, CDR3 DNA. The D gene is left open where the match is weak. Clone size, where shown, is once, few, many, or a class for clones that have expanded.

>TRBV19|TRBJ1-3|many|NA
CASSIQGDGNTIYF
TGTGCCAGTAGTATCCAGGGCGATGGAAACACCATATATTTT
>TRBV6-1|TRBJ2-7|NA|NA
CASTPGTYEQYF
TGTGCCAGCACCCCGGGAACCTACGAGCAGTACTTC
>TRBV19|TRBJ2-1|NA|NA
CASTYSGTYNEQFF
TGTGCCAGTACCTATAGCGGTACCTACAATGAGCAGTTCTTC
>TRBV14|TRBJ1-2|NA|NA
CASSQSEWGSYGYTF
TGTGCCAGCAGCCAAAGTGAATGGGGCAGTTATGGCTACACCTTC
>TRBV7-3|TRBJ2-1|NA|TRBD2
CASSLIRRASGLNEQFF
TGTGCCAGCAGCTTAATTCGTCGGGCTAGCGGGCTCAATGAGCAGTTCTTC
>TRBV10-1|TRBJ1-6|NA|NA
CASSVPAWRAGSPLHF
TGCGCCAGCAGTGTTCCAGCGTGGAGGGCAGGTTCACCCCTCCACTTT
>TRBV2|TRBJ2-5|NA|NA
CASSPRRGETQYF
TGTGCCAGCAGCCCCCGCAGAGGGGAGACCCAGTACTTC
>TRBV5-1|TRBJ1-2|NA|NA
CASSDQGRDGYTF
TGCGCCAGCAGCGACCAGGGGAGGGACGGCTACACCTTC
>TRBV6-5|TRBJ1-5|once|NA
CASSSQQGGQPQHF
TGTGCCAGCAGTTCCCAACAGGGCGGGCAGCCCCAGCATTTT
>TRBV4-2|TRBJ1-5|NA|NA
CASSQDVRQGNQPQHF
TGTGCCAGCAGCCAAGATGTTAGGCAGGGCAATCAGCCCCAGCATTTT
>TRBV11-1|TRBJ2-1|few|TRBD1
CASTRDSISYNEQFF
TGTGCCAGCACCCGGGACAGTATTTCCTACAATGAGCAGTTCTTC
>TRBV2|TRBJ1-1|NA|NA
CASSRAVNTEAFF
TGTGCCAGCAGCCGTGCGGTGAACACTGAAGCTTTCTTT
>TRBV14|TRBJ2-7|few|NA
CASSQGGRESSYEQYF
TGTGCCAGCAGCCAAGGGGGTCGGGAAAGCTCCTACGAGCAGTACTTC
>TRBV10-3|TRBJ2-2|NA|TRBD2
CAIPVSAGGNTGELFF
TGTGCCATCCCGGTGTCTGCGGGGGGGAACACCGGGGAGCTGTTTTTT
>TRBV6-5|TRBJ2-4|NA|NA
CASSSTELAKNIQYF
TGTGCCAGCAGTTCGACAGAGTTAGCCAAAAACATTCAGTACTTC
>TRBV5-1|TRBJ2-5|NA|TRBD2
CATRGEGLSGETQYF
TGCGCCACCCGGGGGGAGGGCCTCAGCGGGGAGACCCAGTACTTC
>TRBV6-5|TRBJ2-3|NA|NA
CASSYGTRTDTQYF
TGTGCCAGCAGCTATGGGACACGCACAGATACGCAGTATTTT
>TRBV6-1|TRBJ2-5|NA|NA
CASGGGRQETQYF
TGTGCCAGCGGCGGAGGGAGGCAAGAGACCCAGTACTTC
>TRBV4-2|TRBJ1-1|NA|NA
CASSQDRSLLNREGKAFF
TGTGCCAGCAGCCAAGATAGATCCCTCCTTAACAGGGAAGGGAAAGCTTTCTTT
>TRBV29-1|TRBJ1-5|NA|NA
CSAQEIDQPQHF
TGCAGCGCACAGGAGATAGATCAGCCCCAGCATTTT
>TRBV4-1|TRBJ2-7|NA|TRBD2
CASSHLPGGYEQYF
TGCGCCAGCAGCCACCTCCCCGGGGGGTACGAGCAGTACTTC
>TRBV30|TRBJ2-1|few|NA
CAWSGTGLSSYNEQFF
TGTGCCTGGAGTGGTACAGGGCTAAGCTCCTACAATGAGCAGTTCTTC
>TRBV9|TRBJ1-4|few|TRBD1
CASSVRQGLNEKLFF
TGTGCCAGCAGCGTTCGACAGGGGCTTAATGAAAAACTGTTTTTT
>TRBV7-9|TRBJ2-7|NA|TRBD1
CASSLVSGTAYYEQYF
TGTGCCAGCAGCTTAGTTTCTGGGACAGCGTACTACGAGCAGTACTTC
>TRBV13|TRBJ2-7|NA|TRBD1
CASSEQGIYEQYF
TGTGCCAGCAGCGAACAGGGGATCTACGAGCAGTACTTC
>TRBV19|TRBJ2-7|few|NA
CASRGGGLAYEQYF
TGTGCCAGTAGAGGCGGGGGCTTAGCCTACGAGCAGTACTTC
>TRBV19|TRBJ1-1|NA|NA
CASKSRVTMNTEAFF
TGTGCCAGTAAATCCAGGGTGACCATGAACACTGAAGCTTTCTTT
>TRBV23-1|TRBJ1-5|NA|NA
CASSLPDTYQPQHF
TGCGCCAGCAGTCTCCCAGACACCTATCAGCCCCAGCATTTT
>TRBV7-9|TRBJ2-1|NA|TRBD2
CASSPGSGKNYNEQFF
TGTGCCAGCAGCCCAGGAAGCGGGAAAAACTACAATGAGCAGTTCTTC
>TRBV6-1|TRBJ2-1|NA|TRBD2
CASSFGLAGDNEQFF
TGTGCCAGCAGTTTTGGACTAGCGGGGGACAATGAGCAGTTCTTC
>TRBV5-5|TRBJ2-7|NA|TRBD2
CASSQGLAGRSYEQYF
TGTGCCAGCAGTCAGGGACTAGCGGGTCGGTCCTACGAGCAGTACTTC
>TRBV6-1|TRBJ1-5|NA|NA
CASTGESLGQPQHF
TGTGCCAGCACAGGGGAGTCTCTAGGTCAGCCCCAGCATTTT
>TRBV11-2|TRBJ2-7|few|TRBD1
CASSLAPGTGGGGQYF
TGTGCCAGCAGCTTAGCCCCCGGGACAGGGGGCGGGGGGCAGTACTTC
>TRBV6-5|TRBJ2-7|NA|NA
CACGHSTYEQYF
TGTGCGTGTGGTCACTCTACCTACGAGCAGTACTTC
>TRBV7-7|TRBJ1-1|NA|NA
CASSPVGGGTEAFF
TGTGCTAGCAGCCCCGTGGGGGGAGGGACTGAAGCTTTCTTT
>TRBV5-6|TRBJ2-2|NA|NA
CASSWQGSTGELFF
TGTGCCAGCAGCTGGCAGGGAAGCACCGGGGAGCTGTTTTTT